These 26 T cell receptor beta chains originate from one sample sequenced in a study of human T cells and chemical hapten exposure. TCRdb re-called the RACE reads with MiXCR, one entry per CDR3 protein. The table lists about 94,000 distinct CDR3 sequences, 9% to 9.5% of them singletons, with approximately 2% in the top ten. The sample's time point: patch test 2, 6 weeks after DPC sensitization. Treatment meaning: therapeutic diphenylcyclopropenone sensitization with weekly scalp DPC. The material sequenced was whole blood, taken in connection with sensitization to the hapten diphenylcyclopropenone (DPC). The receptors stem from a woman between 40 and 55 years old with alopecia areata. Some clones in this sample may be carry-over from other donors' samples.

This clonotype was picked up a small number of times. The chain carries TRBV19 and TRBJ2-2, with D perhaps TRBD2 (6 bases). Trimming took off 5 bases at V and 4 bases at J, with 14 bases between the two ends. The CDR3 is 15 residues long. The germline V gene encodes CDR1 LNHDA and CDR2 SQIVND (reference sequence). The CDR3 is CASSFAGRTTGELFF. CDR3 bases: TGTGCCAGTAGTTTTGCAGGGAGGACCACCGGGGAGCTGTTTTTT.

This clonotype appeared a few times. The rearrangement joins TRBV6-5 to TRBJ2-2; D remains unclear. CDR3 length: 15 residues. V dropped 2 bases and J dropped 1 base, with 8 bases sitting between them. CDR1 and CDR2 from the germline V gene are MNHEY and SVGAGI. This CDR3 reads CASSYRRQNTGELFF. CDR3 sequence (DNA): TGTGCCAGCAGTTACCGTAGGCAGAACACCGGGGAGCTGTTTTTT.

Details on this clonotype: A clone one base away is much larger, so this may be a read error. The V and J genes are TRBV20-1 and TRBJ2-3; perhaps TRBD2 as D (6 bases). The CDR3 contains 13 residues. Germline V CDR1 and CDR2: DFQATT, SNEGSKA (reference sequence). CDR3 DNA: TGCAGTACTAGAGACGGGAGAACAGATACGCAGTATTTT. It specifies CSTRDGRTDTQYF.

The chain uses TRBV24-1 and TRBJ2-1, with 9 nucleotides matching TRBD1. The J segment lost 6 bases and the V segment lost 7 bases, leaving 12 bases of the junction unmatched. Germline V gives CDR1 KGHDR, CDR2 SFDVKD. This CDR3 comprises 16 residues. The CDR3 DNA reads as TGTGCCACCAGCGGGGCCGGGACAGGGCTGGTCAATGAGCAGTTCTTC. Amino acid sequence: CATSGAGTGLVNEQFF.

This clonotype was counted ten times or more. The chain links TRBV6-1 to TRBJ2-3, with 7 bases fitting TRBD1. J was trimmed by 4 bases and V by 6 bases; bases with no gene match: 4. The germline V gene has CDR1 MNHNS and CDR2 SASEGT. The CDR3 totals 13 residues. The CDR3 reads CASRGQSADTQYF. In DNA, the CDR3 is TGTGCCAGCAGGGGACAGTCCGCAGATACGCAGTATTTT.

This clonotype was counted at least ten times. CDR3 nucleotides: TGTGCCAGCTCACCAAGTTACAGGGACACTGAAGCTTTCTTT. Protein sequence: CASSPSYRDTEAFF. The chain joins TRBV18 to TRBJ1-1; TRBD1 might be the D (6 bases). Per the germline V gene, CDR1 is KGHSH and CDR2 is LQKENI. V was clipped by 2 bases and J by 3 bases, with 10 bases between them. This CDR3 comprises 14 residues.

This chain connects TRBV29-1 to TRBJ2-2; 7 bases agree with TRBD1. With 7 bases clipped from V and 4 bases from J, the junction kept 15 bases outside the gene matches. Germline-derived CDR1 and CDR2 are SQVTM and ANQGSEA. This CDR3 spans 16 amino acids. Here the CDR3 reads CSARDSPPGFTGELFF. The CDR3, as DNA: TGCAGCGCTCGGGACAGCCCCCCAGGGTTCACCGGGGAGCTGTTTTTT.

This chain links TRBV29-1 with TRBJ2-5; the D is unclear. The CDR3 has 12 amino acids. V was pared by 0 bases and J by 5 bases, with 7 bases between. Germline V CDR1 and CDR2: SQVTM, ANQGSEA. The DNA of the CDR3 is TGCAGCGTTGAAGAGGTGGTGGAGACCCAGTACTTC. This codes for CSVEEVVETQYF.

This clonotype has just a few counts. The chain carries TRBV11-2 and TRBJ2-7, with a possible D match to TRBD2 (7 bases). Germline V gene data show CDR1 as SGHAT and CDR2 as FQNNGV. V lost 7 bases and J lost 2, with 15 bases in between. The CDR3 spans 14 residues. The CDR3 nucleotides are TGTGCCAGCACCCCGGGGGGCTCCCCCTACGAGCAGTACTTC. This translates into CASTPGGSPYEQYF.

This clonotype was seen ten or more times. The rearrangement links TRBV29-1 to TRBJ2-1; 9 bases are shared with TRBD2. Looked up from germline, CDR1 is SQVTM and CDR2 is ANQGSEA. J was trimmed by 2 bases and V by 7 bases; bases with no gene match: 6. The CDR3 consists of 14 residues. The CDR3 loop reads CSATGTSTYNEQFF. Here the CDR3 DNA reads TGCAGCGCAACCGGGACTAGCACCTACAATGAGCAGTTCTTC.

The rearrangement joins TRBV6-2 or TRBV6-3 to TRBJ2-4, with TRBD2 matching over 10 bases. The junction had 10 bases not matched to a gene; V was cut back by 5 bases and J by 15 bases. Germline lookup yields CDR1 MNHEY and CDR2 SVGEGT. The CDR3 consists of 13 residues. Here the CDR3 reads CASSDLAGAPRYF. The CDR3 DNA is TGTGCCAGCAGTGACCTAGCGGGAGCCCCCCGGTACTTC.

The CDR3 sequence is CASSLGGQGTHEQFF. The CDR3 DNA sequence: TGTGCCAGCAGCTTAGGGGGACAGGGGACACATGAGCAGTTCTTC. The chain combines TRBV7-6 with TRBJ2-1; 10 nucleotides line up with TRBD1. This CDR3 comprises 15 residues. V lost 1 base and J lost 8; bases outside the gene matches: 5. Germline CDR1 reads SGHVS; CDR2 reads FNYEAQ.

This clonotype has a count of ten or more. The chain couples TRBV7-2 to TRBJ2-7; D may match TRBD1 or TRBD2 (5 bases each). Germline CDR1 and CDR2: SGHTA and FQGNSA. The CDR3 has 14 amino acids. The ends were cut back, 7 bases at V and 4 bases at J, with 17 bases in the middle. The CDR3 loop reads CASNRGTGRYEQYF. CDR3 sequence (DNA): TGTGCCAGCAATAGGGGAACGGGAAGGTACGAGCAGTACTTC.

This clonotype was seen at least ten times. This chain links TRBV15 with TRBJ2-7; D is perhaps TRBD2 (5 bases). CDR1 is LNHNV and CDR2 is YYDKDF in the germline V gene (reference sequence). The CDR3 covers 14 residues. Trimming removed 3 bases at V and 2 bases at J, with 11 bases between. CDR3 in amino acids: CATSSQDGTYEQYF. The CDR3 DNA reads TGTGCCACCAGCAGCCAGGACGGGACCTACGAGCAGTACTTC.

This clonotype occurred many times. The genes are TRBV4-1 and TRBJ2-7, with 11 positions matching TRBD2. Germline CDR1 MGHRA, CDR2 YSYEKL. The length of the CDR3 is 17 residues. V lost 1 base to trimming and J lost 4 bases; unmatched junction nucleotides: 9. The CDR3 bases are TGCGCCAGCAGCCAAGTTTGGACTACTAGCGGGAGTTACGAGCAGTACTTC. Translating it yields CASSQVWTTSGSYEQYF.

This clonotype was seen only a few times. This chain links TRBV2 with TRBJ2-7; the match to TRBD1 covers 7 bases. Germline loops: CDR1 SNHLY, CDR2 FYNNEI. CDR3 length: 13 residues. The V segment lost 10 bases and the J segment 7 bases; nucleotides outside the gene matches: 13. Here the CDR3 reads CATARQGLSEQYF. The CDR3 region has the DNA TGTGCCACCGCCCGACAGGGTTTGAGTGAGCAGTACTTC.

This sequence joins TRBV19 and TRBJ2-5, with a weak D call TRBD1 (5 bases). CDR3 length: 12 residues. V lost 7 bases to trimming and J lost 5 bases, with 11 bases between them. The germline gives CDR1 LNHDA, CDR2 SQIVND (reference sequence). The CDR3 DNA sequence: TGTGCCAGTATCAGGGTTCGGGAGACCCAGTACTTC. This codes for CASIRVRETQYF.

In its sample, this clonotype was seen once. A read error is possible here, since a much larger clone lies one base away. The chain uses TRBV5-5 and TRBJ1-5, with TRBD1 matching over 7 bases. The CDR3 length is 19 residues. CDR1 and CDR2 from the germline V gene are SGHKS and YYEKEE (reference sequence). The CDR3 protein is CASSLAPDRELSSNQPQDF. The CDR3 DNA reads TGTGCCAGCAGCTTGGCCCCTGACAGGGAGTTGTCGAGCAATCAGCCCCAGGATTTT. The complete variable domain, with remaining parts taken from reference TRBV5-5 and TRBJ1-5, reads DAGVTQSPTHLIKTRGQQVTLRCSPISGHKSVSWYQQVLGQGPQFIFQYYEKEERGRGNFPDRFSARQFPNYSSELNVNALLLGDSALYLCASSLAPDRELSSNQPQDFGDGTRLSIL.

This clonotype was seen more than once but under ten times. The chain carries TRBV4-3 and TRBJ1-5, with a weak D call TRBD1 (6 bases). Trimming removed 0 bases from V and 7 bases from J, with 13 bases in between. Germline V gene data show CDR1 as LGHNA and CDR2 as YSLEER. There are 15 residues in the CDR3. The CDR3: CASSQDQGSRQPQHF. In DNA form, the CDR3 reads TGCGCCAGCAGCCAAGATCAGGGGAGCAGGCAGCCCCAGCATTTT.

The genes are TRBV5-1 and TRBJ1-1; D gene uncertain. V dropped 2 bases and J dropped 3 bases, with 8 bases sitting between them. The CDR3 loop spans 13 amino acids. Germline CDR1 and CDR2: SGHRS and YFSETQ. CDR3 DNA sequence: TGCGCCAGCAGCTTCGACCGGCACACTGAAGCTTTCTTT. Its translation is CASSFDRHTEAFF. The whole variable domain, remainder taken from reference TRBV5-1 and TRBJ1-1, is KAGVTQTPRYLIKTRGQQVTLSCSPISGHRSVSWYQQTPGQGLQFLFEYFSETQRNKGNFPGRFSGRQFSNSRSEMNVSTLELGDSALYLCASSFDRHTEAFFGQGTRLTVV.

The chain links TRBV6-1 to TRBJ2-2; TRBD1 agrees at 7 bases. V gave up 4 bases and J gave up 5 bases; unmatched junction bases: 7. CDR1 is MNHNS and CDR2 is SASEGT in the germline V gene. The CDR3 consists of 15 residues. The CDR3 nucleotides are TGTGCCAGCAGTGTCGAGGGGGCGCGGACCGGGGAGCTGTTTTTT. Translation gives CASSVEGARTGELFF.

This clonotype was observed at least ten times. The V call is TRBV28, the J call TRBJ2-7; D call uncertain. V was shortened by 5 bases and J by 6 bases, with 8 bases between the two germline ends. The CDR3 covers 11 residues. Per germline, CDR1 MDHEN and CDR2 SYDVKM. Here the CDR3 DNA reads TGTGCCAGCAGTGAAGGCGGCGAGCAGTACTTC. Residues: CASSEGGEQYF.

Worth noting for this clonotype: One base away lies a much larger clone, so this may be a sequencing read error. This chain connects TRBV7-9 to TRBJ1-2; D is uncertain. The CDR3 extends over 15 amino acids. Between the trimmed V and J ends, which lost 5 bases and 4 bases, there was a span of 17 bases. In germline, CDR1 is SEHNR, CDR2 FQNEAQ (reference sequence). The CDR3 protein is CASSLTETIIYGYTF. Here the CDR3 DNA reads TGTGCCAGCAGCCTTACCGAGACAATCATCTATGGCTACACCTTC.

This clonotype was picked up many times. This chain joins TRBV7-9 and TRBJ1-4, with D possibly being TRBD1 (5 bases). The germline CDR1 and CDR2 sequences are SEHNR and FQNEAQ (reference sequence). This CDR3 has 15 amino acids. The V gene lost 0 bases and the J gene lost 7 bases, with 12 bases spanning the gap. The CDR3 DNA reads as TGTGCCAGCAGCTTAGCCGGGGCAGATATTGAAAAACTGTTTTTT. This sequence encodes CASSLAGADIEKLFF.

The rearrangement joins TRBV29-1 to TRBJ1-1; D is unclear. Trimming removed 7 bases at V and 4 bases at J, with 10 bases between. CDR1 SQVTM and CDR2 ANQGSEA come from the germline V gene. This CDR3 region has 11 residues. The CDR3 here is CSANLGTEAFF. In DNA, the CDR3 is TGCAGCGCGAACTTGGGCACTGAAGCTTTCTTT. The entire variable domain, with the rest obtained from reference TRBV29-1 and TRBJ1-1, is as follows: SAVISQKPSRDICQRGTSLTIQCQVDSQVTMMFWYRQQPGQSLTLIATANQGSEATYESGFVIDKFPISRPNLTFSTLTVSNMSPEDSSIYLCSANLGTEAFFGQGTRLTVV.

This clonotype was picked up many times. The chain joins TRBV28 to TRBJ1-2, with TRBD1 matching 7 bases. CDR1 is MDHEN, CDR2 SYDVKM, per germline. Germline trimming cut 2 bases from V and 3 bases from J; bases unmatched to any gene: 9. The CDR3 is 16 amino acids. The CDR3 loop reads CASSLGPDRSDYGYTF. In DNA, the CDR3 is TGTGCCAGCAGTTTAGGCCCGGACAGGTCAGACTATGGCTACACCTTC.